This passage covers 14 T cell receptor beta chains from one sample sequenced in a study of CDR3 diversity in severe acne. TCRdb independently ran MiXCR on the PCR reads; one entry per CDR3 protein. The table includes some 84,000 distinct CDR3 sequences, 45% to 55% detected once. Sequencing used blood. Receptors were obtained from a male donor in good health, serving as a control.

The chain recombines TRBV15 with TRBJ2-7; TRBD1 matches at 12 bases. CDR1 and CDR2 (germline): LNHNV, YYDKDF (reference sequence). V dropped 2 bases and J dropped 4; count of bases not matched to a gene: 6. The CDR3 runs 16 residues. The CDR3 reads CATSRPRGQGAYEQYF. CDR3 coding DNA: TGTGCCACCAGCAGACCACGGGGACAGGGGGCGTACGAGCAGTACTTC.

This clonotype was seen just once. The chain joins TRBV2 to TRBJ1-5, with 12 bases matching TRBD1. V was clipped by 2 bases and J by 4 bases; unmatched bases: 15. Germline V gene lookup returns CDR1 SNHLY and CDR2 FYNNEI. This CDR3 has 20 residues. For the CDR3, the DNA is TGTGCCAGCAGTGAATCGGGACAGGGGGCGACCCTGGTTGGGAATCAGCCCCAGCATTTT. Encoded protein: CASSESGQGATLVGNQPQHF. Drawing the rest from reference TRBV2 and TRBJ1-5, the complete variable domain is EPEVTQTPSHQVTQMGQEVILRCVPISNHLYFYWYRQILGQKVEFLVSFYNNEISEKSEIFDDQFSVERPDGSNFTLKIRSTKLEDSAMYFCASSESGQGATLVGNQPQHFGDGTRLSIL.

A remark on this clonotype: The junction does not match germline at one end; this may be a read error. The chain employs TRBV2 and TRBJ2-7, with a possible D match to TRBD2 (9 bases). CDR3 length equals 15 residues. From germline, CDR1 is SNHLY and CDR2 FYNNEI. The chain's CDR3 is CASSVDRGLAVERYF. The CDR3 coding sequence is TGTGCCAGCAGTGTCGACAGGGGACTAGCTGTAGAGCGGTACTTC. The full variable domain, rest sourced from reference TRBV2 and TRBJ2-7, is EPEVTQTPSHQVTQMGQEVILRCVPISNHLYFYWYRQILGQKVEFLVSFYNNEISEKSEIFDDQFSVERPDGSNFTLKIRSTKLEDSAMYFCASSVDRGLAVERYFGPGTRLTVT.

The rearrangement links TRBV7-9 to TRBJ1-4, with D uncertain. The CDR3 totals 14 residues. V was clipped by 3 bases and J by 7 bases, with 12 bases between them. Germline V gene data show CDR1 as SEHNR and CDR2 as FQNEAQ (reference sequence). CDR3 nucleotides: TGTGCCAGCAGCTTCTCTCGTGGATTTGAAAAACTGTTTTTT. This codes for CASSFSRGFEKLFF.

Worth noting for this clonotype: At one of its ends the junction is not consistent with the germline gene, which may arise from a read error. The rearrangement uses TRBV10-3 and TRBJ1-4; unclear D gene. The germline gives CDR1 ENHRY, CDR2 SYGVKD. The CDR3 has 14 residues. The CDR3 sequence: CASSHSGPREKLFF. CDR3 DNA: TGTGCCAGCAGTCACTCCGGCCCGAGGGAAAAACTGTTTTTT.

This clonotype was seen once. CDR3 region: CASSEAGGTGSHQETQYF. The DNA for the CDR3 is TGTGCCAGCAGTGAAGCGGGAGGGACAGGGAGCCACCAAGAGACCCAGTACTTC. The V and J genes are TRBV6-1 and TRBJ2-5; 9 nucleotides agree with TRBD1. Germline V gives CDR1 MNHNS, CDR2 SASEGT. This CDR3 comprises 18 residues. The V segment lost 0 bases and the J segment 0 bases; nucleotides outside the gene matches: 8.

The chain has TRBV7-8 and TRBJ2-3; the D is unclear. Germline loops: CDR1 SGHVS, CDR2 FQNEAQ. Trimming pared 4 bases from V and 14 bases from J, leaving 19 bases between. The CDR3 contains 13 residues. CDR3 region: CASSSATTARLYF. The DNA for the CDR3 is TGTGCCAGCAGCTCTGCGACCACCGCGAGGCTGTATTTT. The full variable domain, with the rest looked up from reference TRBV7-8 and TRBJ2-3, is GAGVSQSPRYKVAKRGQDVALRCDPISGHVSLFWYQQALGQGPEFLTYFQNEAQLDKSGLPSDRFFAERPEGSVSTLKIQRTQQEDSAVYLCASSSATTARLYFGPGTRLTVL.

V and J are TRBV7-2 and TRBJ2-7, with TRBD2 matching over 14 bases. Germline V gene lookup returns CDR1 SGHTA and CDR2 FQGNSA. V lost 1 base and J lost 4; bases outside the gene matches: 6. This CDR3 is 17 amino acids long. The CDR3 reads CASSLVTSGRGEYEQYF. CDR3 coding DNA: TGTGCCAGCAGCTTAGTGACTAGCGGGAGGGGGGAGTACGAGCAGTACTTC.

About this clonotype itself: Sequence at one end of the junction differs from germline and may be a read error. The chain couples TRBV7-8 to TRBJ2-7; TRBD2 might be the D (5 bases). The CDR3 spans 15 residues. Germline lookup yields CDR1 SGHVS and CDR2 FQNEAQ. CDR3 amino acids: CASSLVRVSSYEQHF. The CDR3 coding sequence is TGTGCCAGCAGCTTAGTGCGGGTCAGCTCCTACGAGCAGCACTTC.

This rearrangement joins TRBV5-6 to TRBJ2-3, with a weak D call TRBD1 (6 bases). The CDR3 is 15 amino acids. From germline, CDR1 is SGHDT and CDR2 YYEEEE. V shed 4 bases and J shed 11 bases, with 23 bases lying between them. The CDR3 loop reads CASSLGPGQRDEQYF. For the CDR3, the DNA is TGTGCCAGCAGCCTCGGACCGGGACAACGGGATGAGCAGTATTTT.

Ten or more counts support this clonotype. This chain joins TRBV28 and TRBJ1-6, with D perhaps matching TRBD1 (6 bases). The CDR3 has 16 amino acids. The ends were cut back, 6 bases at V and 0 bases at J, with 12 bases in the middle. Germline assignment: CDR1 MDHEN and CDR2 SYDVKM. The CDR3, as DNA: TGTGCCAGCAGCCCGACAGGAAGCTCCTATAATTCACCCCTCCACTTT. It encodes CASSPTGSSYNSPLHF.

This clonotype was observed many times. The chain employs TRBV19 and TRBJ1-1; the match to TRBD1 covers 7 bases. The CDR3 spans 14 residues. Trimming removed 6 bases from V and 5 bases from J; junction bases left unmatched: 9. Germline V gene sequence: CDR1 LNHDA, CDR2 SQIVND (reference sequence). CDR3 nucleotide sequence: TGTGCCAGTAGCCCGGGGACAGCAGGGACTGAAGCTTTCTTT. It encodes CASSPGTAGTEAFF.

This clonotype has at least ten counts. The chain employs TRBV3-1 and TRBJ1-4; no firm D call. CDR1 and CDR2 (germline): LGHDT, YNNKEL (reference sequence). The V and J ends lost 4 bases and 0 bases respectively, with 9 bases between them. This CDR3 region has 15 residues. CDR3 amino acids: CASSRKGATNEKLFF. In nucleotides, the CDR3 is TGTGCCAGCAGCCGAAAGGGCGCAACTAATGAAAAACTGTTTTTT.

There are a few counts of this clonotype. CDR3 protein: CASSPNRVRSEAFF. The CDR3 DNA reads TGTGCCAGCAGCCCGAACAGGGTACGGAGTGAAGCTTTCTTT. The chain recombines TRBV5-5 with TRBJ1-1; tentative D call: TRBD1 (6 bases). The CDR3 has 14 amino acids. From germline, CDR1 is SGHKS and CDR2 YYEKEE (reference sequence). Trimming took off 4 bases at V and 7 bases at J, with 17 bases between the two ends.